A single sample gave rise to the 30 T cell receptor beta chains below, sequenced in a study of blood T cell repertoires in COVID-19. This table comes from immunoSEQ multiplex PCR, and its TCRdb copy is limited to in-frame clones, with some not included. The sample has 55,000 to 65,000 clones, almost 80% seen once. Sequencing was performed on peripheral blood. All receptors come from a man aged 60-69 years with acute or convalescent COVID-19.

The genes are TRBV2 and TRBJ2-2; D is perhaps TRBD1 (5 bases). The V and J ends lost 2 bases and 7 bases respectively, with 11 bases between them. The CDR3 has 14 amino acids. Per the germline V gene, CDR1 is SNHLY and CDR2 is FYNNEI. The CDR3, as DNA: TGTGCCAGCAGTGAACAGGGATTTGACGGGGAGCTGTTTTTT. This sequence encodes CASSEQGFDGELFF.

The chain carries TRBV12-5 and TRBJ1-1; D is unclear. The length of the CDR3 is 14 residues. Deletions cut 4 bases from V and 1 base from J, with 10 bases between. Germline V gene data show CDR1 as LGHNT and CDR2 as FRNRAP. The CDR3 nucleotides are TGTGCTAGTGGTTCAAAACAATGGAACACTGAAGCTTTCTTT. Its translation: CASGSKQWNTEAFF.

The chain couples TRBV7-3 to TRBJ2-3; D gene unclear. Trimming left V 2 bases short and J 0 bases short, with 15 bases between. The CDR3 is made up of 17 amino acids. The germline V gene has CDR1 SGHTA and CDR2 FQGTGA. The CDR3 DNA sequence: TGTGCCAGCAGCTTAGGCCTTCCCTTGTCTAGCACAGATACGCAGTATTTT. This codes for CASSLGLPLSSTDTQYF. Looking up the rest from reference TRBV7-3 and TRBJ2-3 gives the full variable domain: GAGVSQTPSNKVTEKGKYVELRCDPISGHTALYWYRQSLGQGPEFLIYFQGTGAADDSGLPNDRFFAVRPEGSVSTLKIQRTERGDSAVYLCASSLGLPLSSTDTQYFGPGTRLTVL.

The chain recombines TRBV19 with TRBJ2-1; TRBD1 agrees at 8 bases. CDR1 is LNHDA, CDR2 SQIVND, per germline (reference sequence). The CDR3 is 13 amino acids. With V trimmed by 6 bases and J by 8 bases, 6 bases remained unmatched. The CDR3 loop reads CASSLKQGDEQFF. In DNA form, the CDR3 reads TGTGCCAGTAGCCTTAAACAGGGGGATGAGCAGTTCTTC.

This clone has more than one count but fewer than ten. The chain couples TRBV24-1 to TRBJ1-4, with D perhaps TRBD1 (5 bases). Trimming left V 3 bases short and J 5 bases short, with 15 bases between. CDR1 and CDR2 from the germline V gene are KGHDR and SFDVKD. The CDR3 covers 16 residues. The CDR3 region has the DNA TGTGCCACCAGTGATCCCCGTGCCGGGGGGAATGAAAAACTGTTTTTT. This codes for CATSDPRAGGNEKLFF.

The chain combines TRBV19 with TRBJ2-5; D is undetermined. Germline V gene sequence: CDR1 LNHDA, CDR2 SQIVND (reference sequence). The CDR3 runs to 14 residues. Deletions cut 1 base from V and 1 base from J, with 7 bases between. The CDR3 loop is CASSIGPSQETQYF. The CDR3 DNA is TGTGCCAGTAGTATAGGGCCCTCCCAAGAGACCCAGTACTTC.

The chain has TRBV2 and TRBJ1-6; TRBD1 agrees at 7 bases. Germline loops: CDR1 SNHLY, CDR2 FYNNEI. J gave up 7 bases and V 4 bases, and 7 bases lay outside the gene matches. The CDR3 runs 15 residues. This chain's CDR3 is CASSGKGQRNSPLHF. CDR3 in DNA: TGTGCCAGCAGTGGAAAGGGACAGAGAAATTCACCCCTCCACTTT. Variable domain in full (rest from reference TRBV2 and TRBJ1-6): EPEVTQTPSHQVTQMGQEVILRCVPISNHLYFYWYRQILGQKVEFLVSFYNNEISEKSEIFDDQFSVERPDGSNFTLKIRSTKLEDSAMYFCASSGKGQRNSPLHFGNGTRLTVT.

The chain recombines TRBV6-5 with TRBJ1-2, with 7 bases aligning to TRBD1. This CDR3 spans 14 amino acids. CDR1 is MNHEY and CDR2 is SVGAGI in the germline V gene. The V and J ends lost 0 bases and 4 bases, in that order; junction bases with no gene match: 2. The CDR3 DNA is TGTGCCAGCAGTTACTCATCAGGGGGCTATGGCTACACCTTC. Translating gives CASSYSSGGYGYTF.

The chain is built from TRBV5-1 and TRBJ2-1; 8 nucleotides match TRBD2. This CDR3 comprises 15 residues. Trimming cost V 3 bases and J 5 bases; bases outside gene matches: 7. Germline CDR1 SGHRS, CDR2 YFSETQ. The CDR3 protein is CASSYAGGAHNEQFF. In DNA, the CDR3 is TGCGCCAGCAGCTACGCCGGGGGGGCCCACAATGAGCAGTTCTTC.

The J gene is TRBJ1-2, the V gene TRBV5-1; D unclear. The germline gives CDR1 SGHRS, CDR2 YFSETQ. V was trimmed by 2 bases and J by 8 bases, leaving 10 bases between them. CDR3 length: 12 amino acids. The CDR3 loop reads CASSFGQSGYTF. CDR3 coding DNA: TGCGCCAGCAGCTTTGGCCAGTCAGGCTACACCTTC.

This rearrangement joins TRBV27 to TRBJ1-2, with 7 bases matching TRBD1. CDR1 is MNHEY and CDR2 is SMNVEV in the germline V gene (reference sequence). This CDR3 region has 13 residues. V shed 6 bases, J shed 1 base, and the junction held 2 bases outside the gene matches. The CDR3 loop reads CASSRQGNYGYTF. CDR3 nucleotides: TGTGCCAGCAGCCGACAGGGTAACTATGGCTACACCTTC.

This chain connects TRBV15 to TRBJ2-6; D call uncertain. The ends were cut back, 11 bases at V and 0 bases at J, with 8 bases in the middle. Germline CDR1 is LNHNV and CDR2 is YYDKDF (reference sequence). CDR3 length equals 13 residues. CDR3 in amino acids: CAAASSGANVLTF. The CDR3 coding sequence is TGTGCCGCGGCTTCCTCTGGGGCCAACGTCCTGACTTTC.

The gene calls are TRBV29-1 and TRBJ1-1; unclear D gene. This CDR3 has 14 residues. Trimming cost V 0 bases and J 1 base, with 9 bases left between them. Germline CDR1 SQVTM, CDR2 ANQGSEA. The chain's CDR3 is CSVEEAWSNTEAFF. The CDR3 DNA is TGCAGCGTTGAAGAAGCTTGGTCGAACACTGAAGCTTTCTTT. The variable domain in full, completed from reference TRBV29-1 and TRBJ1-1, reads SAVISQKPSRDICQRGTSLTIQCQVDSQVTMMFWYRQQPGQSLTLIATANQGSEATYESGFVIDKFPISRPNLTFSTLTVSNMSPEDSSIYLCSVEEAWSNTEAFFGQGTRLTVV.

This chain uses TRBV24-1 with TRBJ1-2, with D possibly TRBD1 on 5 matching bases. V was clipped by 5 bases and J by 8 bases, with 11 bases between them. Germline lookup yields CDR1 KGHDR and CDR2 SFDVKD. The CDR3 runs 12 residues. CDR3 region: CATSVAGLGYTF. The CDR3, as DNA: TGTGCCACCAGTGTTGCGGGGCTCGGCTACACCTTC.

The J gene is TRBJ1-2, the V gene TRBV30, with D perhaps TRBD1 (6 bases). V dropped 3 bases and J dropped 2 bases, with 16 bases sitting between them. The CDR3 is 15 residues long. In germline, CDR1 is GTSNPN, CDR2 SVGIG (reference sequence). In DNA, the CDR3 is TGTGCCTGGAGCAAGGGGGGGGCCGACAACTATGGCTACACCTTC. Protein product: CAWSKGGADNYGYTF.

The table lists this clone with a count of one. The V gene is TRBV24-1, the J gene TRBJ2-3; 7 bases align to TRBD2. The V gene's germline CDR1 is KGHDR and CDR2 SFDVKD. The CDR3 has 17 residues. With 4 bases clipped from V and 1 base from J, the junction kept 10 bases outside the gene matches. The CDR3 protein is CATSDPGLVWGTDTQYF. The CDR3 DNA is TGTGCCACCAGTGACCCTGGACTAGTCTGGGGCACAGATACGCAGTATTTT.

This chain connects TRBV9 to TRBJ1-2; a weak D match, TRBD1 (5 bases). Trimming took 4 bases from V and 6 from J, leaving 13 bases between them. Germline CDR1 and CDR2: SGDLS and YYNGEE. The CDR3 length is 13 residues. The CDR3 coding sequence is TGTGCCAGCAGCCGCGACCTAGGGGATGGCTACACCTTC. It is translated as CASSRDLGDGYTF. The full variable domain, completed using reference TRBV9 and TRBJ1-2, is DSGVTQTPKHLITATGQRVTLRCSPRSGDLSVYWYQQSLDQGLQFLIQYYNGEERAKGNILERFSAQQFPDLHSELNLSSLELGDSALYFCASSRDLGDGYTFGSGTRLTVV.

The chain is built from TRBV5-1 and TRBJ2-6; possible D gene TRBD1, 6 bases. The CDR3 length is 17 residues. Germline CDR1 is SGHRS and CDR2 is YFSETQ. V was pared by 3 bases and J by 4 bases, with 17 bases between. The CDR3 region has the DNA TGCGCCAGCAGCTCGACAGGCCCGTCGGGGGGGGCCAACGTCCTGACTTTC. Residues: CASSSTGPSGGANVLTF. The variable domain in full, with the rest retrieved from reference TRBV5-1 and TRBJ2-6, is KAGVTQTPRYLIKTRGQQVTLSCSPISGHRSVSWYQQTPGQGLQFLFEYFSETQRNKGNFPGRFSGRQFSNSRSEMNVSTLELGDSALYLCASSSTGPSGGANVLTFGAGSRLTVL.

V usage is TRBV27 and J usage is TRBJ2-7; 7 nucleotides agree with TRBD2. CDR1 and CDR2 from the germline V gene are MNHEY and SMNVEV (reference sequence). The CDR3 contains 14 residues. The V gene end was trimmed by 0 bases and the J gene end by 7 bases; junction bases not matched to a gene: 6. Written as DNA, the CDR3 is TGTGCCAGCAGTTTATCGGGGGGGGTGGGGGAGCAGTACTTC. Its protein is CASSLSGGVGEQYF.

The chain combines TRBV4-1 with TRBJ2-6, with D perhaps TRBD2 (5 bases). Germline V gene lookup returns CDR1 MGHRA and CDR2 YSYEKL. The CDR3 contains 15 residues. V lost 8 bases to trimming and J lost 1 base, with 12 bases between them. CDR3 sequence (DNA): TGCGCCAGCGGTCTGACGGGGTCTGGGGCCAACGTCCTGACTTTC. It yields the protein CASGLTGSGANVLTF.

V usage is TRBV2 and J usage is TRBJ1-1, with 9 positions matching TRBD1. Per the germline V gene, CDR1 is SNHLY and CDR2 is FYNNEI. V shed 5 bases and J 5 bases; nucleotides not matched to a gene: 15. The CDR3 extends over 17 amino acids. CDR3 coding DNA: TGTGCCAGCAGTCTCAAATTAGTGGGACAGGGAGGAACTGAAGCTTTCTTT. This codes for CASSLKLVGQGGTEAFF.

V is TRBV6-1 and J is TRBJ1-1, with D possibly TRBD1 on 5 matching bases. The CDR3 has 15 amino acids. V was pared by 1 base and J by 4 bases, with 13 bases between. The germline CDR1 and CDR2 sequences are MNHNS and SASEGT. In DNA, the CDR3 is TGTGCCAGCAGTGAAGGGGCAGGGTGGGGCACTGAAGCTTTCTTT. This gives the protein CASSEGAGWGTEAFF.

This rearrangement joins TRBV12-5 to TRBJ1-6, with TRBD1 matching 12 bases. The CDR3 is made up of 14 amino acids. The trim removed 5 bases at V and 10 bases at J, leaving 3 bases unmatched. Germline CDR1 LGHNT, CDR2 FRNRAP. CDR3 coding DNA: TGTGCTAGTGGTCCTGGGACAGGGGGCTCACCCCTCCACTTT. Translation gives CASGPGTGGSPLHF.

This clone turned up a few times. Here the CDR3 DNA reads TGTGCCAGCAGCTTACCCGGGGGAGACACTGAAGCTTTCTTT. Its protein is CASSLPGGDTEAFF. The V gene is TRBV7-9, the J gene TRBJ1-1; D may be TRBD1 (5 bases). The CDR3 covers 14 residues. Germline CDR1 and CDR2: SEHNR and FQNEAQ (reference sequence). Trimming removed 2 bases at V and 3 bases at J, with 10 bases between.

The chain couples TRBV7-9 to TRBJ2-7; D possibly corresponds to TRBD1 (6 bases). The CDR3 sequence is 14 residues long. The V end lost 0 bases, the J end lost 6 bases, and 12 bases lay between the germline ends. CDR1 is SEHNR and CDR2 is FQNEAQ in the germline V gene (reference sequence). The CDR3: CASSLANTGPEQYF. The CDR3 DNA is TGTGCCAGCAGCTTAGCAAATACAGGGCCCGAGCAGTACTTC.

The chain has TRBV7-2 and TRBJ1-2; 12 bases agree with TRBD1. Trimming at V came to 3 bases and at J to 4 bases, leaving 6 bases not matched to a gene. Germline loops: CDR1 SGHTA, CDR2 FQGNSA. This CDR3 spans 16 amino acids. The chain's CDR3 is CASSFGTGGSGYGYTF. CDR3 DNA sequence: TGTGCCAGCAGCTTCGGGACAGGGGGCTCTGGCTATGGCTACACCTTC.

The V call is TRBV5-1, the J call TRBJ2-1; 9 bases are a match to TRBD2. J gave up 2 bases and V 0 bases, and 3 bases lay outside the gene matches. CDR3 size: 16 residues. Germline CDR1 reads SGHRS; CDR2 reads YFSETQ. The CDR3 nucleotides read TGCGCCAGCAGCTTGGAACAGCGGGGGGCCTACAATGAGCAGTTCTTC. Protein product: CASSLEQRGAYNEQFF.

The chain is built from TRBV4-1 and TRBJ1-6; D is unresolved. The V end was cut by 2 bases, the J end by 10 bases, with 12 bases between. The V gene's germline CDR1 is MGHRA and CDR2 YSYEKL. The CDR3 has 14 residues. The DNA for the CDR3 is TGCGCCAGCAGCCAAACCGGGTTGAACTCACCCCTCCACTTT. This sequence encodes CASSQTGLNSPLHF.

The chain combines TRBV11-3 with TRBJ1-1; D is uncertain. This CDR3 has 13 amino acids. Germline V gene lookup returns CDR1 SGHNT and CDR2 YENEEA. Trimming left V 5 bases short and J 3 bases short, with 10 bases between. CDR3 nucleotide sequence: TGTGCCAGCAGCCTCGACGGGGACACTGAAGCTTTCTTT. It yields the protein CASSLDGDTEAFF.

V gene TRBV5-1 combines with J gene TRBJ1-1; 7 bases are a match to TRBD1. The germline V gene encodes CDR1 SGHRS and CDR2 YFSETQ. The CDR3 covers 16 residues. V lost 0 bases, J lost 1 base, and 6 bases stayed unmatched. The CDR3 DNA sequence: TGCGCCAGCAGCTTGGCGTTCGGGACAGCGAACACTGAAGCTTTCTTT. This translates into CASSLAFGTANTEAFF.